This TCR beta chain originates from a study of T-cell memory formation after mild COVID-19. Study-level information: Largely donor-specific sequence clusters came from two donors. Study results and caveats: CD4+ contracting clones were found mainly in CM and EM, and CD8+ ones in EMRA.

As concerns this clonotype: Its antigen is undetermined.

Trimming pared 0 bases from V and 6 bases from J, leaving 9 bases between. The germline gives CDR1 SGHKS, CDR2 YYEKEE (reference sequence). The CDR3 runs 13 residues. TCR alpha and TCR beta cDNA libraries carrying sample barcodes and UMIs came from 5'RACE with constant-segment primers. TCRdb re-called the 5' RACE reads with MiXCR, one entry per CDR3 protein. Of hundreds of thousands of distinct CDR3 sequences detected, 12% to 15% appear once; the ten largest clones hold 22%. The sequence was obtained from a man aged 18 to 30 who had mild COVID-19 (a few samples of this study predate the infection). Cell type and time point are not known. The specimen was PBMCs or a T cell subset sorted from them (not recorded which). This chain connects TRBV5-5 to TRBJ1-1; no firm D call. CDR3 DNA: TGTGCCAGCAGCTTGGTAAACACCGCTGAAGCTTTCTTT. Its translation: CASSLVNTAEAFF.